One and the same sample provided the 31 T cell receptor beta chains below, sequenced in a study of somatic mutations in cytotoxic T cells in rheumatoid arthritis. Profiled with immunoSEQ multiplex PCR; TCRdb holds only in-frame clones, not every one. The repertoire includes about 2,600 clones, approximately 80% of them detected once, and approximately 50% sits in the top ten. What was sequenced was CD8+ T cells sorted from blood. The receptors derive from a man in his sixties with rheumatoid arthritis.

The V call is TRBV6-6, the J call TRBJ2-2; 9 bases match TRBD1. V dropped 2 bases and J dropped 5; count of bases not matched to a gene: 3. Germline V CDR1 and CDR2: MNHNY, SVGAGI (reference sequence). This CDR3 spans 15 amino acids. The CDR3: CASSYPGTGTGELFF. Here the CDR3 DNA reads TGTGCCAGCAGTTACCCGGGGACAGGGACCGGGGAGCTGTTTTTT.

The rearrangement uses TRBV18 and TRBJ2-5; D call uncertain. The DNA end lines up better with TRBJ2-7; the J call may be wrong. This CDR3 comprises 11 residues. Germline CDR1 is KGHSH and CDR2 is LQKENI. Written as DNA, the CDR3 is TGTGCCAGCTCAATTTCCTACGAGCAGTACTTC. This translates into CASSISYEQYF.

V usage is TRBV7-9 and J usage is TRBJ1-5; TRBD1 is a possible D gene (6 bases). CDR1 is SEHNR, CDR2 FQNEAQ, per germline (reference sequence). The CDR3 spans 15 residues. V was cut by 5 bases and J by 2 bases, with 13 bases left in between. The CDR3 DNA follows: TGTGCCAGCAGCCCTGTAGGGGGGGGCAATCAGCCCCAGCATTTT. This encodes CASSPVGGGNQPQHF.

This chain connects TRBV6-5 to TRBJ1-1; maybe TRBD1 (5 bases). CDR3 length: 14 amino acids. Between the trimmed V and J ends, which lost 3 bases and 4 bases, there was a span of 12 bases. Germline V gene data show CDR1 as MNHEY and CDR2 as SVGAGI. CDR3 DNA sequence: TGTGCCAGCAGTTATTCCAGGGTTGGCACTGAAGCTTTCTTT. It specifies CASSYSRVGTEAFF.

The chain combines TRBV6-1 with TRBJ2-5, with a tentative D call TRBD2 (5 bases). V was trimmed by 4 bases and J by 0 bases, leaving 18 bases between them. Germline V gene lookup returns CDR1 MNHNS and CDR2 SASEGT. The CDR3 runs 17 residues. For the CDR3, the DNA is TGTGCCAGCAGTGTCCTCCCTGGGAGCACTCACCAAGAGACCCAGTACTTC. It specifies CASSVLPGSTHQETQYF.

J is TRBJ2-7 and V is TRBV14; no definite D call. V was clipped by 3 bases and J by 6 bases, with 9 bases between them. CDR3 length: 12 amino acids. Germline CDR1 and CDR2: SGHDN and FVKESK. CDR3 sequence reads: CASSQVVAEQYF. Here the CDR3 DNA reads TGTGCCAGCAGCCAGGTAGTAGCCGAGCAGTACTTC.

V and J are TRBV4-2 and TRBJ2-1; the D is unclear. The V gene lost 0 bases and the J gene lost 5 bases, with 8 bases spanning the gap. The CDR3 loop spans 14 amino acids. Looked up from germline, CDR1 is LGHNA and CDR2 is YNFKEQ. CDR3 sequence: CASSQESQNNEQFF. For the CDR3, the DNA is TGTGCCAGCAGCCAAGAGTCCCAGAACAATGAGCAGTTCTTC.

The gene calls are TRBV7-2 and TRBJ2-3; TRBD2 is a possible D gene (6 bases). Germline CDR1 and CDR2: SGHTA and FQGNSA. V dropped 5 bases and J dropped 0 bases, with 9 bases sitting between them. This CDR3 is built from 14 residues. DNA for the CDR3: TGTGCCAGCAGCCGGGAGACTAGCACAGATACGCAGTATTTT. This sequence encodes CASSRETSTDTQYF. The full variable domain, rest sourced from reference TRBV7-2 and TRBJ2-3, is GAGVSQSPSNKVTEKGKDVELRCDPISGHTALYWYRQSLGQGLEFLIYFQGNSAPDKSGLPSDRFSAERTGGSVSTLTIQRTQQEDSAVYLCASSRETSTDTQYFGPGTRLTVL.

The V and J genes are TRBV30 and TRBJ1-4; perhaps TRBD1 as D (5 bases). Looked up from germline, CDR1 is GTSNPN and CDR2 is SVGIG (reference sequence). V was pared by 7 bases and J by 8 bases, with 17 bases between. The CDR3 sequence is 13 residues long. In DNA, the CDR3 is TGTGCCTTCATGAGCGGGGCGCGAGAAAAACTGTTTTTT. Amino acids: CAFMSGAREKLFF.

The chain recombines TRBV5-4 with TRBJ2-6; D may be TRBD1 (5 bases). The CDR3 loop spans 15 amino acids. V lost 6 bases, J lost 0 bases, and 10 bases lay in between. The germline gives CDR1 SGHNT, CDR2 YYREEE (reference sequence). The DNA for the CDR3 is TGTGCCAGCAATAAAGGGGTCTCTGGGGCCAACGTCCTGACTTTC. It yields the protein CASNKGVSGANVLTF.

The gene calls are TRBV6-1 and TRBJ2-7; weak D call: TRBD1 (5 bases). The CDR3 is 14 residues long. The V and J ends lost 3 bases and 5 bases respectively, with 14 bases between them. CDR1 is MNHNS, CDR2 SASEGT, per germline. CDR3 nucleotide sequence: TGTGCCAGCAGTGAGTGGGCAGGGTTGAACGAGCAGTACTTC. Residues: CASSEWAGLNEQYF.

The rearrangement joins TRBV6-5 to TRBJ2-3; perhaps TRBD2 as D (6 bases). This CDR3 is 13 amino acids long. Trimming cost V 5 bases and J 5 bases, with 11 bases left between them. Per germline, CDR1 MNHEY and CDR2 SVGAGI. The CDR3 coding sequence is TGTGCCAGCAGTGCGGGACCGCTAGATACGCAGTATTTT. It encodes CASSAGPLDTQYF.

This rearrangement joins TRBV18 to TRBJ2-1; the D gene is possibly TRBD2 (7 bases). This CDR3 spans 17 amino acids. Germline CDR1 is KGHSH and CDR2 is LQKENI. V lost 6 bases and J 4 bases, leaving 22 bases between the germline ends. CDR3 loop: CASSLMSGTTYYNEQFF. CDR3 in DNA: TGTGCCAGCTCCCTTATGAGCGGGACAACGTATTACAATGAGCAGTTCTTC.

This chain connects TRBV29-1 to TRBJ1-4, with 7 bases lining up with TRBD1. The CDR3 is 15 residues long. Germline V gene sequence: CDR1 SQVTM, CDR2 ANQGSEA. V lost 2 bases, J lost 5 bases, and 8 bases stayed unmatched. For the CDR3, the DNA is TGCAGCGTTGAATGGTGGGAACAGGGGAATGAAAAACTGTTTTTT. It yields the protein CSVEWWEQGNEKLFF.

The gene calls are TRBV7-9 and TRBJ2-5; possibly TRBD1 for D (6 bases). Judging by the DNA end, TRBJ2-7 fits better; the J call may be wrong. Germline CDR1 reads SEHNR; CDR2 reads FQNEAQ (reference sequence). The CDR3 length is 15 residues. CDR3 DNA: TGTGCCAGCAGCTTAGCAGGGGGACCGACCTACGAGCAGTACTTC. Its protein is CASSLAGGPTYEQYF.

V usage is TRBV11-2 and J usage is TRBJ2-3; 8 bases align to TRBD2. Germline V gene sequence: CDR1 SGHAT, CDR2 FQNNGV. This CDR3 has 17 amino acids. Trimming removed 7 bases from V and 0 bases from J; junction bases left unmatched: 12. CDR3 sequence (DNA): TGTGCCAGCACCCCGCCGGGGGGGCCGGGGAGCACAGATACGCAGTATTTT. Residues: CASTPPGGPGSTDTQYF.

The chain combines TRBV27 with TRBJ2-3, with TRBD2 matching 8 bases. CDR1 and CDR2 (germline): MNHEY, SMNVEV (reference sequence). This CDR3 spans 17 amino acids. V was clipped by 2 bases and J by 4 bases; unmatched bases: 11. CDR3 region: CASSLSGVGGAPDTQYF. CDR3 DNA sequence: TGTGCCAGCAGTTTAAGCGGGGTCGGGGGGGCCCCAGATACGCAGTATTTT.

The chain uses TRBV2 and TRBJ1-1, with D unclear. CDR1 and CDR2 (germline): SNHLY, FYNNEI. V lost 7 bases and J lost 2, with 8 bases in between. This CDR3 has 12 residues. CDR3 nucleotides: TGTGCCAGCAACCGGGTTAACACTGAAGCTTTCTTT. Protein: CASNRVNTEAFF.

The sample holds one count of this clone. This sequence joins TRBV4-3 and TRBJ1-3, with D maybe TRBD1 (6 bases). Germline V gene lookup returns CDR1 LGHNA and CDR2 YSLEER. This CDR3 spans 18 amino acids. Trimming took off 0 bases at V and 0 bases at J, with 15 bases between the two ends. The CDR3 loop is CASSQDEGGGSSGNTIYF. The CDR3 nucleotides read TGCGCCAGCAGCCAAGATGAGGGCGGGGGCAGCTCTGGAAACACCATATATTTT.

There are a few counts of this clone. The chain carries TRBV5-1 and TRBJ2-1; 10 bases line up with TRBD1. The junction had 8 bases not matched to a gene; V was cut back by 3 bases and J by 5 bases. Germline-derived CDR1 and CDR2 are SGHRS and YFSETQ. The CDR3 runs to 16 residues. The CDR3 is CASSSPGTGADNEQFF. The CDR3, as DNA: TGCGCCAGCAGCTCCCCGGGGACAGGGGCCGACAATGAGCAGTTCTTC.

J is TRBJ1-2 and V is TRBV7-8; TRBD1 agrees at 9 bases. The CDR3 sequence is 15 residues long. V gave up 1 base and J gave up 7 bases; unmatched junction bases: 7. CDR1 and CDR2 from the germline V gene are SGHVS and FQNEAQ. The CDR3 sequence: CASSLGTGGLTGYTF. The CDR3 DNA reads TGTGCCAGCAGCTTAGGTACAGGGGGCCTTACTGGCTACACCTTC. Drawing the rest from reference TRBV7-8 and TRBJ1-2, the complete variable domain is GAGVSQSPRYKVAKRGQDVALRCDPISGHVSLFWYQQALGQGPEFLTYFQNEAQLDKSGLPSDRFFAERPEGSVSTLKIQRTQQEDSAVYLCASSLGTGGLTGYTFGSGTRLTVV.

This clone was seen only once. This chain connects TRBV4-3 to TRBJ2-7, with 10 bases identical to TRBD1. The germline V gene encodes CDR1 LGHNA and CDR2 YSLEER. CDR3 size: 18 residues. Trimming cost V 0 bases and J 1 base; bases outside gene matches: 9. Written as DNA, the CDR3 is TGCGCCAGCAGCCAAGAGGGGGATGGACAGGGGGTTTCCTACGAGCAGTACTTC. Residues: CASSQEGDGQGVSYEQYF.

The rearrangement links TRBV9 to TRBJ2-2, with 10 positions matching TRBD2. Germline CDR1 and CDR2: SGDLS and YYNGEE. The CDR3 runs 17 residues. V dropped 2 bases and J dropped 6; count of bases not matched to a gene: 10. The CDR3: CASSVRSSGGSAGELFF. CDR3 DNA sequence: TGTGCCAGCAGCGTTCGGTCTAGCGGGGGTTCAGCCGGGGAGCTGTTTTTT.

The V gene is TRBV7-3, the J gene TRBJ2-1; 9 nucleotides line up with TRBD1. CDR3 length: 14 residues. Per germline, CDR1 SGHTA and CDR2 FQGTGA. V trimming: 2 bases; J trimming: 5 bases; junction bases outside the gene matches: 1. As DNA, the CDR3 is TGTGCCAGCAGCTTAGGGACAGGGAACAATGAGCAGTTCTTC. Encoded protein: CASSLGTGNNEQFF.

This chain links TRBV7-2 with TRBJ1-6, with D unresolved. Germline V gene data show CDR1 as SGHTA and CDR2 as FQGNSA. The CDR3 extends over 14 amino acids. V lost 1 base and J 10 bases, leaving 11 bases between the germline ends. CDR3 bases: TGTGCCAGCAGCTTAGGGTATGAGGGCTCACCCCTCCACTTT. It translates to CASSLGYEGSPLHF.

J is TRBJ2-2 and V is TRBV19, with D unclear. Trimming stripped 2 bases from V and 14 bases from J, with 12 bases between. CDR1 LNHDA and CDR2 SQIVND come from the germline V gene (reference sequence). CDR3 length: 12 residues. The CDR3 reads CASSIPGQLLFF. DNA for the CDR3: TGTGCCAGTAGTATACCTGGGCAGCTCCTGTTTTTT.

In nucleotides, the CDR3 is TGTGCCAGCAGCTTGAGTAAGCTGGGAGCGCCTAATGAAAAACTGTTTTTT. As protein: CASSLSKLGAPNEKLFF. The rearrangement uses TRBV7-6 and TRBJ1-4; no reliable D call. V was shortened by 3 bases and J by 3 bases, with 17 bases between the two germline ends. This CDR3 spans 17 amino acids. Germline lookup yields CDR1 SGHVS and CDR2 FNYEAQ.

This clone showed up just a few times. V is TRBV6-6 and J is TRBJ1-3; no reliable D call. V lost 6 bases and J lost 0, with 9 bases in between. The CDR3 contains 14 residues. Germline-derived CDR1 and CDR2 are MNHNY and SVGAGI (reference sequence). This chain's CDR3 is CASRAPYSGNTIYF. CDR3 nucleotide sequence: TGTGCCAGCAGAGCCCCATACTCTGGAAACACCATATATTTT.

The V and J genes are TRBV6-1 and TRBJ2-7; D is possibly TRBD2 (7 bases). Trimming removed 0 bases at V and 3 bases at J, with 15 bases between. CDR3 size: 16 residues. Germline V gene sequence: CDR1 MNHNS, CDR2 SASEGT. Here the CDR3 DNA reads TGTGCCAGCAGTGAAGCTGTGGGAGGGGGTAACTACGAGCAGTACTTC. It specifies CASSEAVGGGNYEQYF.

This clone has a single count. V is TRBV29-1 and J is TRBJ2-1; D possibly corresponds to TRBD1 (6 bases). The CDR3 is made up of 13 amino acids. Germline V CDR1 and CDR2: SQVTM, ANQGSEA. V was clipped by 6 bases and J by 7 bases, with 16 bases between them. CDR3 sequence: CSVAETTGNEQFF. The DNA for the CDR3 is TGCAGCGTCGCCGAAACGACAGGTAATGAGCAGTTCTTC.

This clone was observed a handful of times. The chain employs TRBV14 and TRBJ2-3, with unresolved D. CDR1 and CDR2 from the germline V gene are SGHDN and FVKESK. The CDR3 is 15 amino acids. V lost 4 bases and J 0 bases, leaving 11 bases between the germline ends. The DNA of the CDR3 is TGTGCCAGCAGCCCCTTTCATACTAGCACAGATACGCAGTATTTT. Encoded protein: CASSPFHTSTDTQYF.